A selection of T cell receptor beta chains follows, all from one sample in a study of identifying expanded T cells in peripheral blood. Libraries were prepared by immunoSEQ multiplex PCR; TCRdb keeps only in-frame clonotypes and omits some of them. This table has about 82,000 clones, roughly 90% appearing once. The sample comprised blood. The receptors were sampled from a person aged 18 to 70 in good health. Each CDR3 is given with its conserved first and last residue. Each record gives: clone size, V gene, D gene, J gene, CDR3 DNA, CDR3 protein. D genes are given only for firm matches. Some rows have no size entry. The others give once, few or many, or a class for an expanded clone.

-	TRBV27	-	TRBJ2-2	TGTGCCAGCAGCCCGACCCTAGGGGGCACCGGGGAGCTGTTTTTT	CASSPTLGGTGELFF
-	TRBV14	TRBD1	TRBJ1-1	TGTGCCAGCAGTCCTGGGACAGCCGGAGCTTTCTTT	CASSPGTAGAFF
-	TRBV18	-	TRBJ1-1	TGTGCCAGCTCACCACGTTCCGGCTTGAACACTGAAGCTTTCTTT	CASSPRSGLNTEAFF
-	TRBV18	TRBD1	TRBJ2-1	TGTGCCAGCTCCCCCGGACAGGCCACCACTAACAATGAGCAGTTCTTC	CASSPGQATTNNEQFF
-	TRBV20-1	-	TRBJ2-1	TGCAGTGCTAGAGTCGGGCAGGGGCAGTTCTTC	CSARVGQGQFF
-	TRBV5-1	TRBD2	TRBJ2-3	TGCGCCAGCAGCTTGGCTGGACTAGCGGGAAGCACAGATACGCAGTATTTT	CASSLAGLAGSTDTQYF
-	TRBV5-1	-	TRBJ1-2	TGCGCCAGCAGCTTGGGGACAGCCTATGGCTACACCTTC	CASSLGTAYGYTF
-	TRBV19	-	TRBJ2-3	TGTGCCAGTAGGTTAGCGGGCACAGATACGCAGTATTTT	CASRLAGTDTQYF
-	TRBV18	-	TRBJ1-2	TGTGCCAGCGGGGCAGAAGCCTATGTCACCTTC	CASGAEAYVTF
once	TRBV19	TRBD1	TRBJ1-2	TGTGCCAGTAGGCGGACAGGAGAAAACTATGGCTACACCTTC	CASRRTGENYGYTF
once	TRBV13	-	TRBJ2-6	TGTGCCAGCAGCTTATGGGGGGAACCCCGATCGGCCGGGGCCAACGTCCTGACTTTC	CASSLWGEPRSAGANVLTF
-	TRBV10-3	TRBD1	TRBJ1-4	TGTGCCATCAGTTGGACAGGGGGCAATGAAAAACTGTTTTTT	CAISWTGGNEKLFF
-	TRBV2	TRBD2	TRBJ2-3	TGTGCCAGCGGCAGGACTAGCGGGACATCAGATACGCAGTATTTT	CASGRTSGTSDTQYF
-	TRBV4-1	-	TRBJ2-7	TGCGCCAGCGCCCATTTACTGGGGGAGTCCGAGCAGTACTTC	CASAHLLGESEQYF
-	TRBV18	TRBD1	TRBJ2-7	TGTGCCAGCTCCTCCCCGGGACAGGGCTACGAGCAGTACTTC	CASSSPGQGYEQYF
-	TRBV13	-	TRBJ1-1	TGTGCCAGCAGCCCCTTAGGAGGGGGCACTGAAGCTTTCTTT	CASSPLGGGTEAFF
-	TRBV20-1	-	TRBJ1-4	TGCAGTGCTAGACAGAATGAAAAACTGTTTTTT	CSARQNEKLFF
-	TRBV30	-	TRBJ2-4	TGTGCCTGGAGCCCCCTTGCCAGGACCCCACCTCGCATTCAGTACTTC	CAWSPLARTPPRIQYF
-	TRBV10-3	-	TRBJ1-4	TGTGCCATCAGTGAGGGGTCGAATATGCGGGAAAAACTGTTTTTT	CAISEGSNMREKLFF
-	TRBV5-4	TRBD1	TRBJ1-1	TGTGCCAGCAGCTCTGGAGGGGGGGACAGGGTACTTGGGAGAGCTTTCTTT	CASSSGGGDRVLGRAFF
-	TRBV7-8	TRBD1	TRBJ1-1	TGTGCCAGCAGCTTGAATACCGGGACAGCGAACACTGAAGCTTTCTTT	CASSLNTGTANTEAFF
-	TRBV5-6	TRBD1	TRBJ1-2	TGTGCCAGCACCGCGTCAGATTATCTTAAACAGGGGGACTATGGCTACACCTTC	CASTASDYLKQGDYGYTF
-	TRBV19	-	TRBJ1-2	TGTGCCAGTAGTTCCAACACGTTTAACTATGGCTACACCTTC	CASSSNTFNYGYTF
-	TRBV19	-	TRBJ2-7	TGTGCCAGTAGTATAGATCGCGGAGTTGGGGACGAGCAGTACTTC	CASSIDRGVGDEQYF
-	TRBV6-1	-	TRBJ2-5	TGTGCCAGCTGTACGGGACCACAAGAGACCCAGTACTTC	CASCTGPQETQYF
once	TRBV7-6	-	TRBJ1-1	TGTGCCAGCAGCTTCGAGGGGAACACTGAAGCTTTCTTT	CASSFEGNTEAFF
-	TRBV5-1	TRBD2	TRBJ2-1	TGCGCCAGCAGCATTCAACCTAGCGGGACGTCCTACAATGAGCAGTTCTTC	CASSIQPSGTSYNEQFF
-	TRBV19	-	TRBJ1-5	TGTGCCAGTATTTCTCTCGGGGCAGCTTATCAGCCCCAGCATTTT	CASISLGAAYQPQHF
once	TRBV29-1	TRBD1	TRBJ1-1	TGCAGCGTTGAGGGACAGAAGAACACTGAAGCTTTCTTT	CSVEGQKNTEAFF
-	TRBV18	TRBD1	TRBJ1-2	TGTGCCAGCTCACCGGATTTGCAGGGGGCGCGCTATGGCTACACCTTC	CASSPDLQGARYGYTF
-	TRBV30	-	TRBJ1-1	TGTGCCTGGACCCGCCACGGACAGAACACTGAAGCTTTCTTT	CAWTRHGQNTEAFF
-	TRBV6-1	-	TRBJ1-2	TGTGCCAGCAGTGAAGCGCTGACAGGAAACTATGGCTACACCTTC	CASSEALTGNYGYTF
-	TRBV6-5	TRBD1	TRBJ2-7	TGTGCCAGCACTAGGGGGCAGGGGGCTCGGTTGGAGCAGTACTTC	CASTRGQGARLEQYF
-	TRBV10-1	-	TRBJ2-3	TGCGCCAGCAGTGAGTCGGCTGCAGCTAGCACAGATACGCAGTATTTT	CASSESAAASTDTQYF
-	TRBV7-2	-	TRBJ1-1	TGTGCCAGCAGCTCTCGGCGGGAAGTTGAAGCTTTCTTT	CASSSRREVEAFF
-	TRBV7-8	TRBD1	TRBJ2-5	TGTGCCAGCAGCTCAACAGGGGGACAAGAGACCCAGTACTTC	CASSSTGGQETQYF
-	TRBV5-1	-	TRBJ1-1	TGCGCCAGCAGCTCGGACATCACGAACACTGAAGCTTTCTTT	CASSSDITNTEAFF
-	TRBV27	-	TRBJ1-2	TGTGCCAGCACCAGGACAGCGAACCTTAACTATGGCTACACCTTC	CASTRTANLNYGYTF
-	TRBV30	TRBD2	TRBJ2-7	TGTGCCTGGGGAATAGCGGGAGGGCCCTACGAGCAGTACTTC	CAWGIAGGPYEQYF
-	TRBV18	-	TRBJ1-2	TGTGCCAGCTCACCCCGGGGTAACTATGGCTACACCTTC	CASSPRGNYGYTF
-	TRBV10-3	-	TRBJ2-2	TGTGCCATCAGTGACGCTAACACCGGGGAGCTGTTTTTT	CAISDANTGELFF
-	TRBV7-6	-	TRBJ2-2	TGTGCCAGCAGCTTAGGGTGGGGAGGATCCGACGGGGAGCTGTTTTTT	CASSLGWGGSDGELFF
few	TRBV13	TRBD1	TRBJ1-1	TGTGCCAGCAGCTTCACCCCGGGACAGGGTGAAGCTTTCTTT	CASSFTPGQGEAFF
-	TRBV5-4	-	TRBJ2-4	TGTGCCAGCAGCTTGTCCCTGGATAGCGCGGCAAACATTCAGTACTTC	CASSLSLDSAANIQYF
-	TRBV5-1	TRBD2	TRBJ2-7	TGCGCCAGCAGCCCGGCGGGAGGTCCCTACGAGCAGTACTTC	CASSPAGGPYEQYF
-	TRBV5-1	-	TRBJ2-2	TGCGCCAGCAGCTTGGCGACGGCACTCAACACCGGGGAGCTGTTTTTT	CASSLATALNTGELFF
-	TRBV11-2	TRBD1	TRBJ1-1	TGTGCCAGCAGCCAAACAGGGGACACTGAAGCTTTCTTT	CASSQTGDTEAFF
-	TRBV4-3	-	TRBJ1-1	TGCGCCAGCAGCCAAGATAGTGGGGGGCTGGGAGGAACTGAAGCTTTCTTT	CASSQDSGGLGGTEAFF
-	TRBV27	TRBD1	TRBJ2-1	TGTGCCAGCAGGACAGGGGACAATGAGCAGTTCTTC	CASRTGDNEQFF
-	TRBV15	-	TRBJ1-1	TGTGCCACCAGCAGAGATAGAACAGCTTACACTGAAGCTTTCTTT	CATSRDRTAYTEAFF
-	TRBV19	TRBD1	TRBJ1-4	TGTGCCAGTAGTAAGGGGGCGGCGAGTGAAAAACTGTTTTTT	CASSKGAASEKLFF
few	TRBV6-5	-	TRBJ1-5	TGTGCCAGCAGACAGTATAGCAATCAGCCCCAGCATTTT	CASRQYSNQPQHF
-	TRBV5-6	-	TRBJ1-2	TGTGCCAGCAGCTTTTCTCTAGGCTACACCTTC	CASSFSLGYTF
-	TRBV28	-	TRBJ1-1	TGTGCCGGCTATGGACAGTCGTCCACTGAAGCTTTCTTT	CAGYGQSSTEAFF
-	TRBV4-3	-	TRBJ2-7	TGCGCCAGCAGCCCCGGGAGAGGAGGGGACTACGAGCAGTACTTC	CASSPGRGGDYEQYF
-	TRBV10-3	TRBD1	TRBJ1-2	TGTGCCATCAGTGAGTGGACAGGGACAGAGGGCTACACCTTC	CAISEWTGTEGYTF
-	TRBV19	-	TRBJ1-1	TGTGCCAGCAACGCTCAATGGGTTGTAAAGACTGAAGCTTTCTTT	CASNAQWVVKTEAFF
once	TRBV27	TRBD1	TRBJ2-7	TGTGCCAGCAGTGTTAACGAACGACAGGGGAGATACGAGCAGTACTTC	CASSVNERQGRYEQYF